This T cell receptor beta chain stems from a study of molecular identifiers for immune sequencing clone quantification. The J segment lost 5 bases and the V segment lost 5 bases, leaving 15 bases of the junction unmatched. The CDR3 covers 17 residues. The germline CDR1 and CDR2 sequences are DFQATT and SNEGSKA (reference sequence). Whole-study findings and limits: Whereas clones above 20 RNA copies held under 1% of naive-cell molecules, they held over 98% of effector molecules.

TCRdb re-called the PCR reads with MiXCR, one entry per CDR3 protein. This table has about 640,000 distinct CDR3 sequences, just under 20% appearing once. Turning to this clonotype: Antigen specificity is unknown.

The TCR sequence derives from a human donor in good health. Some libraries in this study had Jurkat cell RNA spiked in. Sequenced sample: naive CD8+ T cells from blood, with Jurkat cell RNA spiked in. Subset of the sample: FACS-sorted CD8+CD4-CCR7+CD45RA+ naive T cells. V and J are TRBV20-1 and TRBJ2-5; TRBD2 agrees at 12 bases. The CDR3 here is CSALPDTSGGLWETQYF. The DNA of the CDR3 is TGCAGTGCTCTCCCCGACACTAGCGGGGGGCTTTGGGAGACCCAGTACTTC.